Shown below are 32 T cell receptor beta chains from a single sample sequenced in a study of shared clonotypes between healthy human individuals. Only in-frame clones appear in the TCRdb table, and some are missing; sequencing was by immunoSEQ multiplex PCR. Of around 440,000 clones in the sample, roughly three quarters were seen once. Sequenced input: PBMCs. The receptors were gathered from a woman between 40 and 55 years old in good health. Some clones in this sample may be carry-over from other donors' samples.

V is TRBV6-5 and J is TRBJ2-7; the D call may be TRBD1 or TRBD2 (7 bases each). Germline V lookup: CDR1 MNHEY, CDR2 SVGAGI. Deletions cut 6 bases from V and 2 bases from J, with 11 bases between. The CDR3 sequence is 13 residues long. CDR3 DNA sequence: TGTGCCAGCAGACAGGGGACTACCTACGAGCAGTACTTC. This translates into CASRQGTTYEQYF.

V gene TRBV30 combines with J gene TRBJ2-7; no clear D gene. V lost 5 bases and J lost 2, with 10 bases in between. Germline CDR1 and CDR2: GTSNPN and SVGIG (reference sequence). There are 12 residues in the CDR3. The CDR3 protein is CAWAPRTYEQYF. Here the CDR3 DNA reads TGTGCCTGGGCCCCCCGGACCTACGAGCAGTACTTC.

The V gene is TRBV5-1, the J gene TRBJ2-5, with D perhaps TRBD2 (6 bases). Germline V gene lookup returns CDR1 SGHRS and CDR2 YFSETQ. Trimming took off 2 bases at V and 7 bases at J, with 15 bases between the two ends. The CDR3 consists of 14 residues. CDR3 bases: TGCGCCAGCAGCTTTCCCGGGAGAGGCGGGACCCAGTACTTC. Its protein product is CASSFPGRGGTQYF.

The J gene is TRBJ2-7, the V gene TRBV4-3; possibly TRBD1 for D (5 bases). The CDR3 spans 13 residues. Germline V gene lookup returns CDR1 LGHNA and CDR2 YSLEER. Trimming stripped 0 bases from V and 9 bases from J, with 12 bases between. Here the CDR3 DNA reads TGCGCCAGCAGCCAAGAAATTCTAGACAGGCAGTACTTC. Residues: CASSQEILDRQYF.

The J gene is TRBJ2-2, the V gene TRBV19; weak D call: TRBD2 (5 bases). Trimming removed 1 base from V and 6 bases from J, with 9 bases in between. The CDR3 contains 14 residues. Germline CDR1 is LNHDA and CDR2 is SQIVND (reference sequence). In DNA, the CDR3 is TGTGCCAGTAGTATAGTAGGAGGTCCCGGGGAGCTGTTTTTT. Encoded protein: CASSIVGGPGELFF.

Many counts were recorded for this clone. The sample holds other DNA sequences that translate to the same CDR3. CDR3 sequence (DNA): TGTGCCTCAACTCAGCGGGAGTCGCCAGATACGCAGTATTTT. Amino acid sequence: CASTQRESPDTQYF. V usage is TRBV30 and J usage is TRBJ2-3; 8 nucleotides agree with TRBD2. This CDR3 contains 14 residues. Germline V gene data show CDR1 as GTSNPN and CDR2 as SVGIG (reference sequence). V gave up 7 bases and J gave up 4 bases; unmatched junction bases: 10.

The J gene is TRBJ2-3, the V gene TRBV28; no firm D call. This CDR3 has 15 amino acids. Germline V gene data show CDR1 as MDHEN and CDR2 as SYDVKM. Trimming cost V 4 bases and J 1 base, with 12 bases left between them. The CDR3 region is CASSYLSVRTDTQYF. CDR3 in DNA: TGTGCCAGCAGTTATCTGTCCGTACGCACAGATACGCAGTATTTT.

The V and J genes are TRBV7-3 and TRBJ2-7; 8 positions agree with TRBD2. From germline, CDR1 is SGHTA and CDR2 FQGTGA. The CDR3 is 14 amino acids. V lost 5 bases, J lost 2 bases, and 5 bases stayed unmatched. CDR3 region: CASSPSGRAYEQYF. The CDR3 DNA sequence: TGTGCCAGCAGCCCGAGCGGGAGAGCCTACGAGCAGTACTTC.

CDR3 protein: CASSDATSGDYNEQFF. CDR3 sequence (DNA): TGTGCCAGCAGTGACGCGACTAGCGGGGACTACAATGAGCAGTTCTTC. This chain connects TRBV6-4 to TRBJ2-1, with 11 bases lining up with TRBD2. The junction had 3 bases not matched to a gene; V was cut back by 2 bases and J by 3 bases. CDR3 length: 16 amino acids. Germline CDR1 reads MRHNA; CDR2 reads SNTAGT.

The J gene is TRBJ2-1, the V gene TRBV6-1, with D possibly being TRBD2 (5 bases). The germline V and J ends were trimmed by 6 bases and 0 bases, with 12 bases remaining between them. This CDR3 region has 15 residues. From germline, CDR1 is MNHNS and CDR2 SASEGT. CDR3 amino acids: CASRLGRGSYNEQFF. As DNA, the CDR3 is TGTGCCAGCAGGTTGGGTCGGGGCTCCTACAATGAGCAGTTCTTC.

Regarding this clone: A read error may be the cause here, since a much bigger clone is one base away. V usage is TRBV5-1 and J usage is TRBJ2-5; D is ambiguous. The CDR3 spans 11 residues. CDR1 SGHRS and CDR2 YFSETQ come from the germline V gene. The CDR3 protein is CASSLGYEQHF. For the CDR3, the DNA is TGCGCCAGCAGCTTGGGTTACGAGCAGCACTTC.

The rearrangement uses TRBV28 and TRBJ2-2; TRBD1 matches at 7 bases. The V and J ends lost 5 bases and 7 bases, in that order; junction bases with no gene match: 13. Germline assignment: CDR1 MDHEN and CDR2 SYDVKM. There are 16 residues in the CDR3. CDR3 bases: TGTGCCAGCAGTCCATTCTGGACAGGTCGGAGCGGGGAGCTGTTTTTT. The encoded protein is CASSPFWTGRSGELFF.

This rearrangement joins TRBV5-1 to TRBJ2-1; 15 bases line up with TRBD2. Germline lookup yields CDR1 SGHRS and CDR2 YFSETQ. This CDR3 comprises 15 residues. The junction had 4 bases not matched to a gene; V was cut back by 4 bases and J by 8 bases. The CDR3 here is CASSRTSGRGDEQFF. CDR3 DNA sequence: TGCGCCAGCAGCCGGACTAGCGGGAGGGGAGATGAGCAGTTCTTC.

A remark on this clone: A read error is the likely source, as a far larger clone sits one nucleotide away. This sample also contains other DNA sequences that code for the same CDR3. The rearrangement joins TRBV2 to TRBJ2-2; 7 nucleotides agree with TRBD1. J was trimmed by 4 bases and V by 8 bases; bases with no gene match: 13. Germline CDR1 reads SNHLY; CDR2 reads FYNNEI. The CDR3 loop spans 16 amino acids. Here the CDR3 DNA reads TGTGCCAGCTCCGGAACAGGGGTCGGTCTCACCGGGGAGCTGTTTTTT. This translates into CASSGTGVGLTGELFF.

The chain has TRBV2 and TRBJ2-7; TRBD1 matches 7 bases. The CDR3 has 14 residues. Germline CDR1 and CDR2: SNHLY and FYNNEI. J lost 2 bases, V lost 3 bases, and 4 bases had no gene match. CDR3 bases: TGTGCCAGCAGTGACCGGGACAGTGCCTACGAGCAGTACTTC. It codes for CASSDRDSAYEQYF.

V and J are TRBV4-3 and TRBJ1-1; unclear D gene. CDR3 length: 16 amino acids. The germline V gene has CDR1 LGHNA and CDR2 YSLEER. The V gene lost 0 bases and the J gene lost 6 bases, with 17 bases spanning the gap. CDR3 bases: TGCGCCAGCAGCCAAGATCCGAGTCTAAGCTCATCTGAAGCTTTCTTT. Amino acid sequence: CASSQDPSLSSSEAFF.

This clone was picked up one time. The gene calls are TRBV7-9 and TRBJ1-4; 12 bases align to TRBD1. The V and J ends lost 5 bases and 8 bases, in that order; junction bases with no gene match: 9. The CDR3 has 16 amino acids. Germline CDR1 is SEHNR and CDR2 is FQNEAQ (reference sequence). The CDR3 DNA is TGTGCCAGCAGCCAGCCGGGACAGGGGGCAGGGGAAAAACTGTTTTTT. Translating gives CASSQPGQGAGEKLFF.

The chain recombines TRBV4-3 with TRBJ2-7, with TRBD2 matching 8 bases. With V trimmed by 0 bases and J by 3 bases, 4 bases remained unmatched. Germline assignment: CDR1 LGHNA and CDR2 YSLEER. The CDR3 loop spans 15 amino acids. CDR3 in DNA: TGCGCCAGCAGCCAAGATAGCGGGGATTACTACGAGCAGTACTTC. This gives the protein CASSQDSGDYYEQYF.

The chain employs TRBV4-1 and TRBJ1-4, with unresolved D. Looked up from germline, CDR1 is MGHRA and CDR2 is YSYEKL. The CDR3 runs to 14 residues. Trimming took 1 base from V and 8 from J, leaving 11 bases between them. The CDR3 nucleotides read TGCGCCAGCAGCCAAGTGGGAGTTCGCGAAAAACTGTTTTTT. Translating it yields CASSQVGVREKLFF.

The J gene is TRBJ1-2, the V gene TRBV19, with D possibly TRBD1 on 5 matching bases. The length of the CDR3 is 13 residues. The germline V and J ends were trimmed by 8 bases and 2 bases, with 12 bases remaining between them. Germline CDR1 is LNHDA and CDR2 is SQIVND (reference sequence). The CDR3 nucleotides read TGTGCCAGTGCCACGGGGGGGAACTATGGCTACACCTTC. Amino acid sequence: CASATGGNYGYTF.

This clone was observed a single time. J is TRBJ2-7 and V is TRBV4-3; either TRBD1 or TRBD2 may supply D (5 bases each). Trimming left V 0 bases short and J 7 bases short, with 13 bases between. CDR1 is LGHNA and CDR2 is YSLEER in the germline V gene. CDR3 size: 14 residues. As DNA, the CDR3 is TGCGCCAGCAGCCAAGACCTGGGGGACGAAGAGCAGTACTTC. The encoded protein is CASSQDLGDEEQYF.

This chain connects TRBV15 to TRBJ2-2, with 14 bases fitting TRBD2. The CDR3 has 17 residues. Germline-derived CDR1 and CDR2 are LNHNV and YYDKDF (reference sequence). J lost 4 bases, V lost 4 bases, and 5 bases had no gene match. The CDR3 protein is CATSTRLAGGGTGELFF. The DNA of the CDR3 is TGTGCCACCAGCACACGACTAGCGGGAGGGGGCACCGGGGAGCTGTTTTTT.

A note on this clone: The junction departs from germline at one end; a sequencing error may be responsible. The chain joins TRBV14 to TRBJ2-6; no clear D gene. The CDR3 has 18 amino acids. Germline V CDR1 and CDR2: SGHDN, FVKESK. In DNA form, the CDR3 reads TGTGCCAGCAGCCAAGATTCCTTTTGGGCATCTGGGTCCAACGTCCTGACTTTC. Its translation is CASSQDSFWASGSNVLTF.

In its sample, this clone was seen once. This sequence joins TRBV27 and TRBJ2-6; no firm D call. The V end was cut by 0 bases, the J end by 2 bases, with 2 bases between. CDR3 size: 14 residues. Germline CDR1 MNHEY, CDR2 SMNVEV (reference sequence). CDR3 sequence: CASSLSAGANVLTF. CDR3 coding DNA: TGTGCCAGCAGTTTATCCGCTGGGGCCAACGTCCTGACTTTC.

Comments on this clone: Since a far larger clone is one base different, this is likely a read error. Other nucleotide sequences in the sample specify the same CDR3. The J gene is TRBJ2-5, the V gene TRBV5-4; D is ambiguous. Germline V gene data show CDR1 as SGHNT and CDR2 as YYREEE (reference sequence). Trimming took off 2 bases at V and 1 base at J, with 0 bases between the two ends. The CDR3 covers 11 residues. CDR3 in DNA: TGTGCCAGCAGCTTCCAAGAGACCCAGTACTTC. Translation gives CASSFQETQYF.

CDR3 residues: CASGRGYNTGELFF. DNA of the CDR3: TGTGCCAGCGGCCGGGGCTATAACACCGGGGAGCTGTTTTTT. This sequence joins TRBV6-5 and TRBJ2-2; D possibly matches TRBD1 or TRBD2 (5 bases each). CDR3 size: 14 residues. Germline CDR1 reads MNHEY; CDR2 reads SVGAGI. The ends were cut back, 8 bases at V and 2 bases at J, with 12 bases in the middle.

Remarks on this clone: The sample has other DNA sequences that encode this CDR3 too. J is TRBJ1-1 and V is TRBV6-1; D remains ambiguous. The CDR3 extends over 12 amino acids. Germline values: CDR1 MNHNS, CDR2 SASEGT. V was pared by 5 bases and J by 3 bases, with 7 bases between. CDR3 residues: CASSLRDTEAFF. CDR3 in DNA: TGTGCCAGCAGTCTCCGGGACACTGAAGCTTTCTTT.

This clone showed up just once. CDR3 loop: CAWRARLGRLAVPGRGTDTQYF. The CDR3 DNA sequence: TGTGCCTGGAGAGCAAGATTAGGGAGGCTAGCGGTCCCCGGGAGAGGCACAGATACGCAGTATTTT. The rearrangement links TRBV30 to TRBJ2-3; the match to TRBD2 covers 7 bases. The germline V gene encodes CDR1 GTSNPN and CDR2 SVGIG (reference sequence). The CDR3 consists of 22 residues. Germline trimming cut 3 bases from V and 1 base from J; bases unmatched to any gene: 28.

V and J are TRBV7-9 and TRBJ2-7, with D possibly being TRBD2 (6 bases). CDR3 size: 17 residues. Trimming shortened V by 5 bases and J by 0 bases, and 20 bases separated the two germline ends. The germline gives CDR1 SEHNR, CDR2 FQNEAQ (reference sequence). The chain's CDR3 is CASSLAGGAKSSYEQYF. The CDR3 DNA follows: TGTGCCAGCAGCCTCGCCGGAGGGGCTAAGAGCTCCTACGAGCAGTACTTC.

This clone was observed a few times. This chain connects TRBV28 to TRBJ2-1; 9 bases agree with TRBD1. The junction had 10 bases not matched to a gene; V was cut back by 3 bases and J by 7 bases. This CDR3 contains 16 residues. In germline, CDR1 is MDHEN, CDR2 SYDVKM. For the CDR3, the DNA is TGTGCCAGCAGTTTGCCCAGGGGACAGGGAGTGAATGAGCAGTTCTTC. Its protein product is CASSLPRGQGVNEQFF.

The V and J genes are TRBV5-5 and TRBJ1-2, with 11 bases identical to TRBD1. Germline lookup yields CDR1 SGHKS and CDR2 YYEKEE (reference sequence). This CDR3 contains 15 residues. Germline trimming cut 3 bases from V and 4 bases from J; bases unmatched to any gene: 5. The CDR3 nucleotides read TGTGCCAGCAGCTACTGGACAGGGGGCGCCTATGGCTACACCTTC. Its translation: CASSYWTGGAYGYTF.

This sequence joins TRBV6-7 and TRBJ1-1; a possible D gene is TRBD1 (5 bases). TRBV6-7 is reported as an ORF; its role is uncertain. The CDR3 is made up of 15 amino acids. Trimming stripped 6 bases from V and 1 base from J, with 15 bases between. CDR3 sequence reads: CASRLPDIPNTEAFF. The DNA for the CDR3 is TGTGCCAGCAGGCTACCGGACATTCCGAACACTGAAGCTTTCTTT.